Listed below are T cell receptor beta chains from one sample, sequenced in a study of T cell repertoires in cytomegalovirus infection. TCRdb recomputed calls from the reads with MiXCR, one row per CDR3 protein. The profile covers some 480,000 distinct CDR3 sequences, with roughly 34% appearing a single time and 15% to 20% taken by the ten largest. Antigens for these TCRs are unknown. Sequenced here: cultured PBMCs, sampled from culture after CMV antigen stimulation. The receptors were sampled from a human donor in good health (CMV status not recorded). Some clones in this sample may be carry-over from other donors' samples. Both conserved end residues are part of each CDR3. The D gene is left open where the match is weak. Rows give clone size only sometimes, using once, few, many, or a class for an expanded clone.

j_call v_call clone_size d_call cdr3_nt cdr3_aa
TRBJ1-6 TRBV5-1 NA NA TGCGCCAGCAGACCTAGAACAGGGTATGCGGATTCACCCCTCCACTTT CASRPRTGYADSPLHF
TRBJ2-1 TRBV7-9 NA TRBD2 TGTGCCAGCAGCCCCCGGCTAGCGGGAGGGATCTACAATGAGCAGTTCTTC CASSPRLAGGIYNEQFF
TRBJ1-2 TRBV6-5 NA TRBD1 TGTGCCAGCAAACTCGGGGCAGGGGGTCGTTATGGCTACACCTTC CASKLGAGGRYGYTF
TRBJ2-7 TRBV18 few TRBD1 TGTGCCAGCTTCCGGGACAGGGGCCTAACCTACGAGCAGTACTTC CASFRDRGLTYEQYF
TRBJ2-7 TRBV28 NA NA TGTGCCAGCAGGACACCGACTGGCTACGAGCAGTACTTC CASRTPTGYEQYF
TRBJ1-1 TRBV6-1 few NA TGTGCCAGCAGGCCCGTCGGGACATTTGGAACTGAAGCTTTCTTT CASRPVGTFGTEAFF
TRBJ2-5 TRBV25-1 NA TRBD2 TGTGCCAGCAGTGAATTTGGTAGCGGGAGTGGGAAGACCCAGTACTTC CASSEFGSGSGKTQYF
TRBJ2-7 TRBV6-2/TRBV6-3 NA TRBD2 TGTGCCAGCACCTCACTAGCGGGAACCGCCTACGAGCAGTACTTC CASTSLAGTAYEQYF
TRBJ2-1 TRBV27 few TRBD2 TGTGCCAGCATACCGAGGGGAGGGCCTGACAATGAGCAGTTCTTC CASIPRGGPDNEQFF
TRBJ2-5 TRBV12-3/TRBV12-4 NA NA TGTGCCAGCAGTTTATACAGGCTTCAAGAGACCCAGTACTTC CASSLYRLQETQYF
TRBJ2-3 TRBV7-2 many NA TGTGCCAGCAGCTTAGACCTAGCCACAGATACGCAGTATTTT CASSLDLATDTQYF
TRBJ1-4 TRBV4-3 few NA TGCGCCAGCAGCCAAGACCCAAGGGGAGGGGCAAATGAAAAACTGTTTTTT CASSQDPRGGANEKLFF
TRBJ2-1 TRBV20-1 NA TRBD1 TGCAGTGCTAGAAATATCGCGGGACAGGGGGATCATGAGCAGTTCTTC CSARNIAGQGDHEQFF
TRBJ1-2 TRBV28 few TRBD1 TGTGCCAGCGGGGTCACAGGGGGCGTCGACTATGGCTACACCTTC CASGVTGGVDYGYTF
TRBJ1-2 TRBV19 once NA TGTGCCAGTATGGTCAGGGAAACATACGGCTACACCTTC CASMVRETYGYTF
TRBJ2-7 TRBV2 NA TRBD2 TGTGCCAGCAGTGAAGGGGTAGCGGGCACCTACGAGCAGTACTTC CASSEGVAGTYEQYF
TRBJ1-2 TRBV6-6 NA NA TGTGCCAGCAGTTACTCGAACGGCTATGGCTACACCTTC CASSYSNGYGYTF
TRBJ2-2 TRBV28 few TRBD2 TGTGCCAGCAGTCCTCCGGGAGGGGTGACGACCGGGGAGCTGTTTTTT CASSPPGGVTTGELFF
TRBJ1-5 TRBV6-1 NA NA TGTGCCAGCAGTGAAGCGCGGAATCAGCCCCAGCATTTT CASSEARNQPQHF
TRBJ2-3 TRBV20-1 few TRBD2 TGCAGTGCTAGAGGAACCGCGGGAGACGGTACGCAGTATTTT CSARGTAGDGTQYF
TRBJ1-1 TRBV28 few NA TGTGCCAGTAGGGCCGCGGGAAAAACTGAAGCTTTCTTT CASRAAGKTEAFF
TRBJ2-5 TRBV12-3/TRBV12-4 few TRBD2 TGTGCCAGCAGCTACCTAGCGGGGCGGGAGGAGACCCAGTACTTC CASSYLAGREETQYF
TRBJ2-7 TRBV7-9 NA TRBD2 TGTGCCAGCAGCCCGAGACTAGCGGACCACTACGAGCAGTACTTC CASSPRLADHYEQYF
TRBJ2-1 TRBV10-3 few TRBD2 TGTGCCATCGGGACTAGCGGGAGTGGAGAGCAGTTCTTC CAIGTSGSGEQFF
TRBJ2-1 TRBV7-2 NA NA TGTGCCAGCAGCTTCGAGGGAGTCAAATTCAATGAGCAGTTCTTC CASSFEGVKFNEQFF
TRBJ2-6 TRBV6-5 NA TRBD1 TGTGCCAGCCGCTTTGGGGGACAGGCGTCTGGGGCCAACGTCCTGACTTTC CASRFGGQASGANVLTF
TRBJ2-2 TRBV10-2 NA NA TGCGCCAGCAGTGAACTCGGTTTTCGACCCGGGGAGCTGTTTTTT CASSELGFRPGELFF
TRBJ1-6 TRBV7-2 NA NA TGTGCCAGCAGCGAACCGACATCACCCCTCCACTTT CASSEPTSPLHF